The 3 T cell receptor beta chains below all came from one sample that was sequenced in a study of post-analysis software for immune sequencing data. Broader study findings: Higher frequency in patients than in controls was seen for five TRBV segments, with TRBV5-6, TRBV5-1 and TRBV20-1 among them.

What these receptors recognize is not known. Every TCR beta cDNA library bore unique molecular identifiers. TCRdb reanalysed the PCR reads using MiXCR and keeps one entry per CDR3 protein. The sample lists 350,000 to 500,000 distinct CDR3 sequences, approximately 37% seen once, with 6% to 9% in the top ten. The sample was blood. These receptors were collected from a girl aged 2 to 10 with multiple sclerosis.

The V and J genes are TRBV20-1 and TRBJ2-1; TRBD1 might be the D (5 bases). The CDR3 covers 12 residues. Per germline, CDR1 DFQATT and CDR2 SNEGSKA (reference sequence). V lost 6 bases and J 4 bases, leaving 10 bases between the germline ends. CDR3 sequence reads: CSALRVYNEQFF. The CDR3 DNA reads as TGCAGTGCCCTCAGGGTTTACAATGAGCAGTTCTTC.

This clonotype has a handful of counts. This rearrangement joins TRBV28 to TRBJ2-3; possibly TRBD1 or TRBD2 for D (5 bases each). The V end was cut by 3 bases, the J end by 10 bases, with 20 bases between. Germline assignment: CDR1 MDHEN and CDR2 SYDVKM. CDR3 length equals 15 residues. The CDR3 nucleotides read TGTGCCAGCAGTTTTTTGTCCCGCTTGGGGGTTTCGCAGTATTTT. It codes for CASSFLSRLGVSQYF.

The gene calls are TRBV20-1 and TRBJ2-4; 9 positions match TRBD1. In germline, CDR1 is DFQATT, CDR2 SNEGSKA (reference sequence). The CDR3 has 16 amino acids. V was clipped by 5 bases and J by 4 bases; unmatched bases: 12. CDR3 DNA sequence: TGCAGTGCTGCCGCCGCGGGACAGGGAGGAAAAAACATTCAGTACTTC. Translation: CSAAAAGQGGKNIQYF.